Below are 20 T cell receptor beta chains sequenced from a single sample in a study of chemoradiotherapy in HPV16-positive cancers. Assay used: immunoSEQ multiplex PCR; TCRdb lists only in-frame clones, some missing. The sample has fewer than 20,000 clones; 75% to 90% are singletons. The sample consisted of blood, taken from a patient who underwent chemoradiotherapy. The receptors originated from a human donor with HPV-associated anogenital cancer.

This clone was seen only once. This chain connects TRBV6-5 to TRBJ1-1; possibly TRBD1 for D (5 bases). V shed 2 bases and J shed 5 bases, with 9 bases lying between them. Germline loops: CDR1 MNHEY, CDR2 SVGAGI. The CDR3 covers 13 residues. In nucleotides, the CDR3 is TGTGCCAGCAGTTACGGGACCGGGACTGAAGCTTTCTTT. Amino acid sequence: CASSYGTGTEAFF.

The CDR3 DNA is TGTGCCAGCAGTAGGACCAACTATGGCTACACCTTC. Translated, it gives CASSRTNYGYTF. The V call is TRBV27, the J call TRBJ1-2; D ambiguous. The CDR3 has 12 amino acids. The V gene's germline CDR1 is MNHEY and CDR2 SMNVEV (reference sequence). V lost 5 bases to trimming and J lost 2 bases, with 6 bases between them.

This clone was detected once. The chain has TRBV7-9 and TRBJ2-7; tentative D call: TRBD1 (6 bases). V was shortened by 6 bases and J by 3 bases, with 15 bases between the two germline ends. The CDR3 length is 14 residues. The germline gives CDR1 SEHNR, CDR2 FQNEAQ (reference sequence). The CDR3, as DNA: TGTGCCAGCAGGAGGGGCCGGACAGACTACGAGCAGTACTTC. Amino acid sequence: CASRRGRTDYEQYF.

V usage is TRBV5-4 and J usage is TRBJ2-1, with 7 bases matching TRBD2. This CDR3 region has 15 residues. V dropped 0 bases and J dropped 5; count of bases not matched to a gene: 5. Germline-derived CDR1 and CDR2 are SGHNT and YYREEE (reference sequence). The CDR3, as DNA: TGTGCCAGCAGCTTGGTCGGACTAGGCGACAATGAGCAGTTCTTC. It codes for CASSLVGLGDNEQFF.

The rearrangement joins TRBV2 to TRBJ2-7; D is tentatively TRBD1 or TRBD2 (6 bases each). The V and J ends lost 6 bases and 2 bases respectively, with 11 bases between them. Germline V gives CDR1 SNHLY, CDR2 FYNNEI. The CDR3 extends over 13 amino acids. CDR3 sequence: CASRRGAPYEQYF. The CDR3 region has the DNA TGTGCCAGCAGGAGGGGGGCGCCCTACGAGCAGTACTTC.

This clone was detected only a few times. The rearrangement joins TRBV7-3 to TRBJ2-2; unclear D gene. CDR1 is SGHTA and CDR2 is FQGTGA in the germline V gene. There are 16 residues in the CDR3. Trimming took off 3 bases at V and 0 bases at J, with 11 bases between the two ends. CDR3 bases: TGTGCCAGCAGCTTCGGCAGTCCCGCGAACACCGGGGAGCTGTTTTTT. Encoded protein: CASSFGSPANTGELFF.

V gene TRBV5-6 combines with J gene TRBJ2-3, with D possibly matching TRBD2 (5 bases). Trimming stripped 4 bases from V and 2 bases from J, with 11 bases between. CDR1 is SGHDT, CDR2 YYEEEE, per germline. This CDR3 comprises 14 residues. CDR3 loop: CASSLPGSTDTQYF. The DNA for the CDR3 is TGTGCCAGCAGCCTCCCGGGGTCCACAGATACGCAGTATTTT.

The J gene is TRBJ2-5, the V gene TRBV29-1, with TRBD2 matching 11 bases. The CDR3 has 13 amino acids. Germline assignment: CDR1 SQVTM and CDR2 ANQGSEA. Trimming cost V 6 bases and J 3 bases; bases outside gene matches: 3. In DNA form, the CDR3 reads TGCAGCGTCCAGACTAGCGGGGAAGAGACCCAGTACTTC. Its translation: CSVQTSGEETQYF.

This rearrangement joins TRBV5-1 to TRBJ2-1; TRBD2 agrees at 8 bases. CDR1 is SGHRS and CDR2 is YFSETQ in the germline V gene. The CDR3 loop spans 16 amino acids. V was clipped by 0 bases and J by 5 bases; unmatched bases: 7. CDR3 in DNA: TGCGCCAGCAGCTTGGCGTCGGGGGGGCTAAACAATGAGCAGTTCTTC. Translation: CASSLASGGLNNEQFF.

There are a few counts of this clone. The chain recombines TRBV5-1 with TRBJ2-1; 9 nucleotides agree with TRBD1. This CDR3 spans 13 amino acids. V gave up 3 bases and J gave up 9 bases; unmatched junction bases: 4. Germline V gene sequence: CDR1 SGHRS, CDR2 YFSETQ. CDR3 loop: CASSWGQGPEQFF. In DNA, the CDR3 is TGCGCCAGCAGCTGGGGACAGGGCCCTGAGCAGTTCTTC.

The chain employs TRBV5-1 and TRBJ2-1; the D is unclear. Trimming shortened V by 5 bases and J by 8 bases, and 17 bases separated the two germline ends. Looked up from germline, CDR1 is SGHRS and CDR2 is YFSETQ. This CDR3 spans 14 amino acids. The CDR3, as DNA: TGCGCCAGCAGGGACCGGACGGTTATGGATGAGCAGTTCTTC. It translates to CASRDRTVMDEQFF.

The chain links TRBV2 to TRBJ2-7, with TRBD1 as a possible D gene (5 bases). The CDR3 is made up of 12 amino acids. In germline, CDR1 is SNHLY, CDR2 FYNNEI. Deletions cut 4 bases from V and 9 bases from J, with 13 bases between. The CDR3: CASSGTPTRQYF. The CDR3 DNA sequence: TGTGCCAGCAGTGGGACACCTACTCGGCAGTACTTC.

The chain is built from TRBV4-3 and TRBJ1-1; tentatively, D is TRBD1 (5 bases). The CDR3 totals 15 residues. CDR1 and CDR2 from the germline V gene are LGHNA and YSLEER. Deletions cut 0 bases from V and 1 base from J, with 9 bases between. CDR3 DNA: TGCGCCAGCAGCCAAGAGGCGGGGGAGAACACTGAAGCTTTCTTT. It specifies CASSQEAGENTEAFF.

The chain joins TRBV7-2 to TRBJ2-5, with D possibly TRBD2 on 6 matching bases. V was clipped by 5 bases and J by 5 bases, with 15 bases between them. CDR3 length: 14 residues. CDR1 and CDR2 from the germline V gene are SGHTA and FQGNSA. CDR3 in DNA: TGTGCCAGCAGCACTAGTGGGAGGTGGGAGACCCAGTACTTC. Translation gives CASSTSGRWETQYF. Supplemented by reference TRBV7-2 and TRBJ2-5, the full variable domain reads GAGVSQSPSNKVTEKGKDVELRCDPISGHTALYWYRQSLGQGLEFLIYFQGNSAPDKSGLPSDRFSAERTGGSVSTLTIQRTQQEDSAVYLCASSTSGRWETQYFGPGTRLLVL.

V usage is TRBV7-2 and J usage is TRBJ1-3; the D is unclear. This CDR3 comprises 14 residues. V lost 2 bases, J lost 3 bases, and 8 bases lay in between. Germline CDR1 is SGHTA and CDR2 is FQGNSA. DNA for the CDR3: TGTGCCAGCAGCTTATCGGGGTTTGGAAACACCATATATTTT. The encoded protein is CASSLSGFGNTIYF.

The chain combines TRBV10-3 with TRBJ2-6, with a possible D match to TRBD1 (5 bases). The V gene's germline CDR1 is ENHRY and CDR2 SYGVKD. V was shortened by 0 bases and J by 2 bases, with 5 bases between the two germline ends. The CDR3 is made up of 15 amino acids. CDR3 nucleotide sequence: TGTGCCATCAGTGAGTCAGGGGCTGGGGCCAACGTCCTGACTTTC. Translated, it gives CAISESGAGANVLTF.

The V call is TRBV5-1, the J call TRBJ2-5; TRBD2 aligns across 9 bases. V gave up 7 bases and J gave up 1 base; unmatched junction bases: 5. This CDR3 is 14 amino acids long. Germline V CDR1 and CDR2: SGHRS, YFSETQ. CDR3 amino acids: CASSSTSGQETQYF. CDR3 nucleotides: TGCGCCAGCTCCTCGACTAGCGGCCAAGAGACCCAGTACTTC.

A remark on this clone: Other DNA sequences in the sample encode the same CDR3. Here the CDR3 reads CSVGDIGNSPLHF. The CDR3 nucleotides are TGCAGCGTTGGAGACATCGGCAATTCACCCCTCCACTTT. The chain carries TRBV29-1 and TRBJ1-6, with no clear D. The CDR3 is made up of 13 amino acids. The germline CDR1 and CDR2 sequences are SQVTM and ANQGSEA. V lost 4 bases and J 7 bases, leaving 11 bases between the germline ends.

V usage is TRBV6-5 and J usage is TRBJ1-4, with D perhaps matching TRBD1 (6 bases). The germline V gene encodes CDR1 MNHEY and CDR2 SVGAGI. This CDR3 has 15 amino acids. Trimming shortened V by 2 bases and J by 8 bases, and 15 bases separated the two germline ends. In DNA form, the CDR3 reads TGTGCCAGCAGTTACGGGGGCAGTTTAGAGGAAAAACTGTTTTTT. Its protein is CASSYGGSLEEKLFF.

A remark on this clone: The junction departs from the called germline gene at one end, perhaps through a read error. This sequence joins TRBV19 and TRBJ2-7; 7 nucleotides match TRBD1. CDR3 length: 11 residues. CDR1 LNHDA and CDR2 SQIVND come from the germline V gene (reference sequence). The CDR3 sequence is CATRTGRVDFF. The CDR3, as DNA: TGTGCCACCCGGACAGGACGGGTGGACTTCTTC. The complete variable domain, with remaining parts taken from reference TRBV19 and TRBJ2-7, reads DGGITQSPKYLFRKEGQNVTLSCEQNLNHDAMYWYRQDPGQGLRLIYYSQIVNDFQKGDIAEGYSVSREKKESFPLTVTSAQKNPTAFYLCATRTGRVDFFGPGTRLTVT.